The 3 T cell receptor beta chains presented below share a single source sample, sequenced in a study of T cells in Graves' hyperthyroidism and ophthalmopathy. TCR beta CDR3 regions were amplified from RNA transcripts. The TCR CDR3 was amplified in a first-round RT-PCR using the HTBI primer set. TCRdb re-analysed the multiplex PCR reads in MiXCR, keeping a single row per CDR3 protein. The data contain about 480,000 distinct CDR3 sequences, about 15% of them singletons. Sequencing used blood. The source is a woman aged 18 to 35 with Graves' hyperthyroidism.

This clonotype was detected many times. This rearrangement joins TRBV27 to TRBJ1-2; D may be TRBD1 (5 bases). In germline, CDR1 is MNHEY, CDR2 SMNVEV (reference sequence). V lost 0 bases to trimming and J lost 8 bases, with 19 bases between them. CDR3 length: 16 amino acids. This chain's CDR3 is CASSLSLDRRSMGYTF. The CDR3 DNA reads TGTGCCAGCAGTTTATCCCTCGACAGACGCTCTATGGGCTACACCTTC.

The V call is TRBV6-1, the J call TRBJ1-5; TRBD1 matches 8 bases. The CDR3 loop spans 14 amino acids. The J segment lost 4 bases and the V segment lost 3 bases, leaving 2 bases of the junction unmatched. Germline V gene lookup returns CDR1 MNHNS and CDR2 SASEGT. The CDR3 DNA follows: TGTGCCAGCAGTGAGACAGGGGAGAATCAGCCCCAGCATTTT. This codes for CASSETGENQPQHF.

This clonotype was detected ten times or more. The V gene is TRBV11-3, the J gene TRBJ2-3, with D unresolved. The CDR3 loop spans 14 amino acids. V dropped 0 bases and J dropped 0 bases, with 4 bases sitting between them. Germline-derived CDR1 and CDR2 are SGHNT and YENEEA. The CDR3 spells CASSLDLSTDTQYF. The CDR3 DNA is TGTGCCAGCAGCTTAGATCTCAGCACAGATACGCAGTATTTT.